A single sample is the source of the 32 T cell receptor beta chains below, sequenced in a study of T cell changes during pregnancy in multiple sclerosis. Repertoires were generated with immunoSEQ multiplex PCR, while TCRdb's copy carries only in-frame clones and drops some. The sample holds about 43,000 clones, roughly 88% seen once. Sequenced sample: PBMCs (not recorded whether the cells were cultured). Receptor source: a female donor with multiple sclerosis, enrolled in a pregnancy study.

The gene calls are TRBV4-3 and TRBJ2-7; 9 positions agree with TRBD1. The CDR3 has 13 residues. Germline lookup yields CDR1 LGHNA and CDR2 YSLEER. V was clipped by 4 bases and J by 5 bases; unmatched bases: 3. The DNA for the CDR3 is TGCGCCAGCAGCCTAAGGACAGGGGACGAGCAGTACTTC. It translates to CASSLRTGDEQYF.

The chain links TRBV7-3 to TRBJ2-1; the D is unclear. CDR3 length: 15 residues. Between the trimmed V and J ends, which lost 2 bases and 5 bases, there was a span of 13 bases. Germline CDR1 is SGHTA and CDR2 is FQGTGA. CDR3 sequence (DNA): TGTGCCAGCAGCTTATCCTTTATGGGAAACAATGAGCAGTTCTTC. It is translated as CASSLSFMGNNEQFF. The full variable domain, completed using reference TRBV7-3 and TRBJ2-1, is GAGVSQTPSNKVTEKGKYVELRCDPISGHTALYWYRQSLGQGPEFLIYFQGTGAADDSGLPNDRFFAVRPEGSVSTLKIQRTERGDSAVYLCASSLSFMGNNEQFFGPGTRLTVL.

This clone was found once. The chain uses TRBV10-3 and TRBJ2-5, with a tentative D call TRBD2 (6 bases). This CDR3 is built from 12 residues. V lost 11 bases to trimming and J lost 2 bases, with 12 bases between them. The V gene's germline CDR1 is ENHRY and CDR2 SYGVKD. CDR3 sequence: CAGGSAQETQYF. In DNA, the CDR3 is TGTGCCGGGGGGTCGGCACAAGAGACCCAGTACTTC.

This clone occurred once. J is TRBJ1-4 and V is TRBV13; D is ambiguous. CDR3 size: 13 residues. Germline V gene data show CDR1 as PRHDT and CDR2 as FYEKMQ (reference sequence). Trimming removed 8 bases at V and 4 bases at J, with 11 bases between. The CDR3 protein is CASGPPSNEKLFF. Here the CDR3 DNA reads TGTGCCAGCGGTCCCCCCAGTAATGAAAAACTGTTTTTT.

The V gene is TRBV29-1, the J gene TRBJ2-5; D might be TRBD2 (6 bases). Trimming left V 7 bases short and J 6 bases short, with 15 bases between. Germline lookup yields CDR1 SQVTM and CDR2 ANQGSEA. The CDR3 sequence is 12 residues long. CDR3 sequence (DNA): TGCAGCGGTTTGCGGGACGGGCAGACCCAGTACTTC. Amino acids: CSGLRDGQTQYF. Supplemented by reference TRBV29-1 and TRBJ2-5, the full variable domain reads SAVISQKPSRDICQRGTSLTIQCQVDSQVTMMFWYRQQPGQSLTLIATANQGSEATYESGFVIDKFPISRPNLTFSTLTVSNMSPEDSSIYLCSGLRDGQTQYFGPGTRLLVL.

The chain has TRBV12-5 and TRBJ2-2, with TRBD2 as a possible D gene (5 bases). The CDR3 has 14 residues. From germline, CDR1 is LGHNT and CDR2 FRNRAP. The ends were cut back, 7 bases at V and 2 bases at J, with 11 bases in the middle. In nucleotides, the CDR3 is TGTGCTAGTGCGGCTAGCCAAAACACCGGGGAGCTGTTTTTT. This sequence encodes CASAASQNTGELFF.

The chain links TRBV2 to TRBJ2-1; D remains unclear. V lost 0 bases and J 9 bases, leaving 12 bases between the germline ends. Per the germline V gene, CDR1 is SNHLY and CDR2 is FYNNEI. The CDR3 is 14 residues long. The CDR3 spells CASSEALVRSEQFF. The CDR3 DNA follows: TGTGCCAGCAGTGAAGCGCTTGTTAGGAGTGAGCAGTTCTTC.

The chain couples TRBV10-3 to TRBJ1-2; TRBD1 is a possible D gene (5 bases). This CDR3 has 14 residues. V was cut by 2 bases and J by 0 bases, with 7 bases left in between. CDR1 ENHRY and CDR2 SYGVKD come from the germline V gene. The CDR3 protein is CAISEVTANYGYTF. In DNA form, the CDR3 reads TGTGCCATCAGTGAGGTGACAGCTAACTATGGCTACACCTTC.

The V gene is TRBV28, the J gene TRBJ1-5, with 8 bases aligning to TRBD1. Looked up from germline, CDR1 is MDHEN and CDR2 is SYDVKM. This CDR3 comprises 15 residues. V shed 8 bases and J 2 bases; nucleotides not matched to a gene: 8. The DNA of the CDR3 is TGTGCCAGCGTCCCAACAGGGGGTGGCAATCAGCCCCAGCATTTT. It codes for CASVPTGGGNQPQHF.

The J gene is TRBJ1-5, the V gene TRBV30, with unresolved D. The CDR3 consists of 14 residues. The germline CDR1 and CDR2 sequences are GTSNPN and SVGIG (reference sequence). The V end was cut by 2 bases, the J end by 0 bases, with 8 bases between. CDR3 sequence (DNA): TGTGCCTGGAGTCCCGGCCATAGCAATCAGCCCCAGCATTTT. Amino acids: CAWSPGHSNQPQHF.

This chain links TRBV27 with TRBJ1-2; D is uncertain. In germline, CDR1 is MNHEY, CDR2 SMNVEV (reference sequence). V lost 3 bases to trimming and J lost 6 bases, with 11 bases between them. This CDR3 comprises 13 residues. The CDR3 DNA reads TGTGCCAGCAGTTTTCGGTCATATCATGGCTACACCTTC. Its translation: CASSFRSYHGYTF.

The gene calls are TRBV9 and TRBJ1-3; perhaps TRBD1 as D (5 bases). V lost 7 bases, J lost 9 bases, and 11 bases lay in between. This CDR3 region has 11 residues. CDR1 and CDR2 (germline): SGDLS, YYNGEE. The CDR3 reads CASDGGGTIYF. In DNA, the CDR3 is TGTGCCAGCGACGGGGGAGGCACCATATATTTT. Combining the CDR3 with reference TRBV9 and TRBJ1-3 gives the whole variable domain DSGVTQTPKHLITATGQRVTLRCSPRSGDLSVYWYQQSLDQGLQFLIQYYNGEERAKGNILERFSAQQFPDLHSELNLSSLELGDSALYFCASDGGGTIYFGEGSWLTVV.

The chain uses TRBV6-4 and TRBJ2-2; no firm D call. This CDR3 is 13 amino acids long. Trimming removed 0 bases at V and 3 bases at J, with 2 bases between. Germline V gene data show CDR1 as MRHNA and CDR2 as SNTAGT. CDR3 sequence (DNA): TGTGCCAGCAGTGACTCTTACACCGGGGAGCTGTTTTTT. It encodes CASSDSYTGELFF.

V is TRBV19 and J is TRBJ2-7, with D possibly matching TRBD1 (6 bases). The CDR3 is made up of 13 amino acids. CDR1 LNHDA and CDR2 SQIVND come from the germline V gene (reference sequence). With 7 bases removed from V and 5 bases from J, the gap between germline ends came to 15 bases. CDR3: CASTPQGLDEQYF. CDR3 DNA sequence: TGTGCCAGTACGCCACAGGGTCTGGACGAGCAGTACTTC. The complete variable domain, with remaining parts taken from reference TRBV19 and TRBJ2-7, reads DGGITQSPKYLFRKEGQNVTLSCEQNLNHDAMYWYRQDPGQGLRLIYYSQIVNDFQKGDIAEGYSVSREKKESFPLTVTSAQKNPTAFYLCASTPQGLDEQYFGPGTRLTVT.

CDR3 in DNA: TGCGCCAGCAGCCCGGGACAGGGGGCCTACGAGCAGTACTTC. It is translated as CASSPGQGAYEQYF. The rearrangement uses TRBV5-1 and TRBJ2-7; 11 nucleotides line up with TRBD1. Germline CDR1 reads SGHRS; CDR2 reads YFSETQ. The length of the CDR3 is 14 residues. V trimming: 4 bases; J trimming: 2 bases; junction bases outside the gene matches: 2.

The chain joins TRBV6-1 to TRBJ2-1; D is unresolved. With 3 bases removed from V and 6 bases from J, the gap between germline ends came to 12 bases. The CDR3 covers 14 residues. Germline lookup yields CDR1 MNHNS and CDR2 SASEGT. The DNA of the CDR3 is TGTGCCAGCAGTGACATGTACAGCTCCAATGAGCAGTTCTTC. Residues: CASSDMYSSNEQFF.

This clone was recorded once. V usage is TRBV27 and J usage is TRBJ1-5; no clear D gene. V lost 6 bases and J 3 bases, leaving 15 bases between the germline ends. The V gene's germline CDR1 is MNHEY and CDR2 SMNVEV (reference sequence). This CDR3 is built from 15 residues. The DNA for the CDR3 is TGTGCCAGCAGCCCCCAGAGCGGGAACAATCAGCCCCAGCATTTT. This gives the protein CASSPQSGNNQPQHF.

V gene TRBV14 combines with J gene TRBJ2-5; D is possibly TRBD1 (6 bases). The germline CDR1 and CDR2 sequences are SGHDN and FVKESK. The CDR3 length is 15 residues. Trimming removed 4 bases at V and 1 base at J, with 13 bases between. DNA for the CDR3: TGTGCCAGCAGCCTTCATCAACAGGGCCAAGAGACCCAGTACTTC. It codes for CASSLHQQGQETQYF.

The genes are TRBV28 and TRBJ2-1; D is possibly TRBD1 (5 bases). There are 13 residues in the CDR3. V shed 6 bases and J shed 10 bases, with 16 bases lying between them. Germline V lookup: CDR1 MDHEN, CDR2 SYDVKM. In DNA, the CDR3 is TGTGCCAGCAGAACGGACAATGGGTACGAGCAGTTCTTC. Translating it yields CASRTDNGYEQFF.

CDR3 loop: CASSLDTEAFF. As DNA, the CDR3 is TGTGCCAGCAGTCTCGACACTGAAGCTTTCTTT. The rearrangement joins TRBV2 to TRBJ1-1; no definite D call. The CDR3 contains 11 residues. V lost 5 bases, J lost 3 bases, and 4 bases lay in between. Germline V gives CDR1 SNHLY, CDR2 FYNNEI.

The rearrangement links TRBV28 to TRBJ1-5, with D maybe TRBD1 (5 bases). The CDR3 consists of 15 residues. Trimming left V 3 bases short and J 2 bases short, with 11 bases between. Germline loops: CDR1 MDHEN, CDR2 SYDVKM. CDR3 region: CASSFGGEGNQPQHF. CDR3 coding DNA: TGTGCCAGCAGTTTCGGGGGGGAAGGCAATCAGCCCCAGCATTTT. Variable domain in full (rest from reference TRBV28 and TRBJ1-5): DVKVTQSSRYLVKRTGEKVFLECVQDMDHENMFWYRQDPGLGLRLIYFSYDVKMKEKGDIPEGYSVSREKKERFSLILESASTNQTSMYLCASSFGGEGNQPQHFGDGTRLSIL.

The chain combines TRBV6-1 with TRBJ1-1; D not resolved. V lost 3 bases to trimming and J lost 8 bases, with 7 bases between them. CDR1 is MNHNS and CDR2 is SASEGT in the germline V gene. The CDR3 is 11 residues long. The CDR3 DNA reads TGTGCCAGCAGTGAGCGTCCGGAAGCTTTCTTT. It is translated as CASSERPEAFF.

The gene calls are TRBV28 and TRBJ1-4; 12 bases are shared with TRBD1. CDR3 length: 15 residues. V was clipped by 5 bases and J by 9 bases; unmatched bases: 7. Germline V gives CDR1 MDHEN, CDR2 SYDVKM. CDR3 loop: CASSQPGQGAKKLFF. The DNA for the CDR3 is TGTGCCAGCAGTCAGCCGGGACAGGGGGCAAAAAAACTGTTTTTT.

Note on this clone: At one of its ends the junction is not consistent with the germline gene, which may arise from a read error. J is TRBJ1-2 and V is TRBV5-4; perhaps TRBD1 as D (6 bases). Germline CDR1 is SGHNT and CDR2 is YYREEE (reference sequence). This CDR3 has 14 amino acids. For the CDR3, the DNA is TGTGCCAGCAGCTTGGCAACAGGGTGGACTGGCCACACCTTC. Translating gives CASSLATGWTGHTF.

Here the CDR3 DNA reads TGTGCCAGCAGCTTAGATGTCGCGGGCCCAACTAATGAAAAACTGTTTTTT. This sequence encodes CASSLDVAGPTNEKLFF. The rearrangement uses TRBV7-9 and TRBJ1-4; D is undetermined. This CDR3 spans 17 amino acids. The V end was cut by 1 base, the J end by 0 bases, with 12 bases between. Germline V CDR1 and CDR2: SEHNR, FQNEAQ (reference sequence).

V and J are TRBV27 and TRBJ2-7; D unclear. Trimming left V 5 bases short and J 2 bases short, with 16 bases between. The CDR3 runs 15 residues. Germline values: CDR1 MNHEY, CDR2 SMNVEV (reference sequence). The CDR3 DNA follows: TGTGCCAGCAGTACAACCCCGGTCCCAACCTACGAGCAGTACTTC. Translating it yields CASSTTPVPTYEQYF.

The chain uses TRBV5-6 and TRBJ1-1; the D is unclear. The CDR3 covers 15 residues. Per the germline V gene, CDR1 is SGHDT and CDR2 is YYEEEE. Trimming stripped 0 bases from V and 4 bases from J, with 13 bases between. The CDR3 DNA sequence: TGTGCCAGCAGCTTGGTATCGATGGACCCCACTGAAGCTTTCTTT. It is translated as CASSLVSMDPTEAFF.

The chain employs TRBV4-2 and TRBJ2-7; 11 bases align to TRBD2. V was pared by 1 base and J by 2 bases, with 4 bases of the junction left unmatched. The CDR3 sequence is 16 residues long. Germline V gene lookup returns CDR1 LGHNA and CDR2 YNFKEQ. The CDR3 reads CASSQGLAGGPYEQYF. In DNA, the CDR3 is TGTGCCAGCAGCCAAGGGCTAGCGGGAGGACCCTACGAGCAGTACTTC.

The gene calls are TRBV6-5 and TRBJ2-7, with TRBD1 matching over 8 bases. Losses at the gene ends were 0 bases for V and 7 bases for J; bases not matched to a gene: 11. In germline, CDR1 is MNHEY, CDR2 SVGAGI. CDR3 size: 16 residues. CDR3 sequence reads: CASSYSGRGPSGEQYF. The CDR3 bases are TGTGCCAGCAGTTACTCAGGCAGGGGGCCGAGCGGAGAGCAGTACTTC.

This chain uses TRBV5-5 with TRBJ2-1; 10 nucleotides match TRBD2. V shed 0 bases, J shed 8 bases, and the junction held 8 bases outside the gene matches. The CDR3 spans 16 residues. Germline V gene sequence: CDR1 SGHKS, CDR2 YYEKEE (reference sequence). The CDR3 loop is CASSLELAGGAYEQFF. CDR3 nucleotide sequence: TGTGCCAGCAGCTTGGAATTAGCGGGAGGAGCCTATGAGCAGTTCTTC.

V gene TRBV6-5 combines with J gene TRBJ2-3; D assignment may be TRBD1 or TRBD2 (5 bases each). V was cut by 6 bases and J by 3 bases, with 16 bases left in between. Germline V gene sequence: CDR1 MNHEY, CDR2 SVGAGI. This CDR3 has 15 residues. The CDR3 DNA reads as TGTGCCAGCAGACGGGACCCCTTTGGAACAGATACGCAGTATTTT. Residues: CASRRDPFGTDTQYF.

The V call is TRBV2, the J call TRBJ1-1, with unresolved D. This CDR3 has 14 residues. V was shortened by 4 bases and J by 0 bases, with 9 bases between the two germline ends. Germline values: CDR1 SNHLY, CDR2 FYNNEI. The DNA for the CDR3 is TGTGCCAGCAGTGTCCGAGGTATGAACACTGAAGCTTTCTTT. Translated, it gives CASSVRGMNTEAFF.